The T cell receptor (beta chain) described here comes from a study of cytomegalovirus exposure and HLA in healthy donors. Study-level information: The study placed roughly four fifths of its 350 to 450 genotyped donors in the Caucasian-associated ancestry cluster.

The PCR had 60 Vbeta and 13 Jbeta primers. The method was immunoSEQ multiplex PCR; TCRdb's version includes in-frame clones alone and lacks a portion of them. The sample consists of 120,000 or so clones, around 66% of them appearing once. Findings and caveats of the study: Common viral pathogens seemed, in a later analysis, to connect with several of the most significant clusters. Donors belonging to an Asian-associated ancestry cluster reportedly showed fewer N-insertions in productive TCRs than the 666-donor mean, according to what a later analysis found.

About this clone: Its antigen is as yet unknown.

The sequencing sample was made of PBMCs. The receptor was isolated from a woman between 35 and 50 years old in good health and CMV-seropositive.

The CDR3 reads CASSLGQGTEQYF. The CDR3 nucleotides are TGTGCCAGCAGCTTAGGGCAGGGGACCGAGCAGTACTTC. The chain carries TRBV11-2 and TRBJ2-5; D is perhaps TRBD1 (6 bases). The end of the DNA aligns better with TRBJ2-7, so the J call may be wrong. In germline, CDR1 is SGHAT, CDR2 FQNNGV. The CDR3 sequence is 13 residues long.